This TCR beta chain was recorded in a study of T cell clonality in common variable immunodeficiency. The CDR3 loop spans 14 amino acids. The V gene end was trimmed by 8 bases and the J gene end by 4 bases; junction bases not matched to a gene: 8. The germline gives CDR1 SNHLY, CDR2 FYNNEI. Points on this clone: From the germline J gene comes the end of the CDR3, since the read stops 3 residues before it.

Profiled with immunoSEQ multiplex PCR; TCRdb holds only in-frame clones, not every one. The repertoire shows roughly 50,000 clones, none seen only once; the top ten take around 3.7%. The source is a person aged 18 to 69 in good health. Sample: peripheral blood mononuclear cells. J is TRBJ1-3 and V is TRBV2; 7 nucleotides line up with TRBD1. The CDR3 DNA, read in part, is TGTGCCAGCGGCGACAGGGAGCGGGGAAACACC. It yields the protein CASGDRERGNT. The entire CDR3 protein is CASGDRERGNTIYF.